A single sample gave rise to the 20 T cell receptor beta chains below, sequenced in a study of T cells in Graves' hyperthyroidism and ophthalmopathy. RNA transcripts provided the source from which TCR beta CDR3 regions were amplified. The HTBI primer set was used in a first-round RT-PCR of the TCR CDR3. TCRdb re-derived calls from the multiplex PCR reads in MiXCR, one entry per CDR3 protein. Of under 350,000 distinct CDR3 sequences listed, roughly a fifth were seen once; the top ten hold 50%. The sequencing sample was made of blood. These receptors came from a woman in her 50s with Graves' hyperthyroidism.

This clonotype appeared many times. This chain links TRBV3-1 with TRBJ2-1; 13 bases align to TRBD2. The CDR3 is 18 amino acids. The trim removed 3 bases at V and 2 bases at J, leaving 7 bases unmatched. CDR1 is LGHDT, CDR2 YNNKEL, per germline (reference sequence). Here the CDR3 DNA reads TGTGCCAGCAGCCACGGGACTAGCGGGGACCGAACCTACAATGAGCAGTTCTTC. This encodes CASSHGTSGDRTYNEQFF.

This rearrangement joins TRBV20-1 to TRBJ2-5; 11 nucleotides agree with TRBD2. Germline-derived CDR1 and CDR2 are DFQATT and SNEGSKA (reference sequence). V was pared by 2 bases and J by 4 bases, with 6 bases of the junction left unmatched. This CDR3 has 15 amino acids. Here the CDR3 reads CSARISGGARETQYF. DNA for the CDR3: TGCAGTGCTAGAATTAGCGGGGGGGCAAGAGAGACCCAGTACTTC.

The chain links TRBV7-2 to TRBJ2-7, with 9 bases lining up with TRBD1. The germline CDR1 and CDR2 sequences are SGHTA and FQGNSA. V lost 6 bases and J lost 5; bases outside the gene matches: 5. There are 13 residues in the CDR3. The CDR3 bases are TGTGCCAGCAGGTCCGGGACAGGGAACGAGCAGTACTTC. Encoded protein: CASRSGTGNEQYF.

Points on this clonotype: A much larger clone lies one base from this, so it may be a read error. The V call is TRBV18, the J call TRBJ2-7, with D hard to call. The CDR3 runs to 14 residues. Germline V lookup: CDR1 KGHSH, CDR2 LQKENI. CDR3 in amino acids: CASSPDRRPYGQYF. The CDR3 DNA reads as TGTGCCAGCTCACCAGACCGGCGACCCTACGGGCAGTACTTC. Drawing the rest from reference TRBV18 and TRBJ2-7, the complete variable domain is NAGVMQNPRHLVRRRGQEARLRCSPMKGHSHVYWYRQLPEEGLKFMVYLQKENIIDESGMPKERFSAEFPKEGPSILRIQQVVRGDSAAYFCASSPDRRPYGQYFGPGTRLTVT.

This clonotype was detected only a few times. Written as DNA, the CDR3 is TGTGCCACCAGCAGAGATCTTGGAGGTTATTCACCCCTCCACTTT. This sequence encodes CATSRDLGGYSPLHF. This chain links TRBV15 with TRBJ1-6; D ambiguous. Germline loops: CDR1 LNHNV, CDR2 YYDKDF (reference sequence). This CDR3 contains 15 residues. Trimming removed 0 bases from V and 8 bases from J, with 11 bases in between. Drawing the rest from reference TRBV15 and TRBJ1-6, the complete variable domain is DAMVIQNPRYQVTQFGKPVTLSCSQTLNHNVMYWYQQKSSQAPKLLFHYYDKDFNNEADTPDNFQSRRPNTSFCFLDIRSPGLGDTAMYLCATSRDLGGYSPLHFGNGTRLTVT.

The chain employs TRBV11-3 and TRBJ1-1; possible D gene TRBD1, 6 bases. The CDR3 contains 14 residues. Trimming removed 5 bases at V and 3 bases at J, with 13 bases between. Germline CDR1 SGHNT, CDR2 YENEEA. Here the CDR3 reads CASSPGSGDTEAFF. In DNA form, the CDR3 reads TGTGCCAGCAGCCCTGGCTCAGGGGACACTGAAGCTTTCTTT.

This clonotype occurred a few times. V and J are TRBV19 and TRBJ1-5, with D possibly matching TRBD1 (6 bases). This CDR3 is built from 17 residues. Germline V CDR1 and CDR2: LNHDA, SQIVND (reference sequence). Trimming pared 1 base from V and 3 bases from J, leaving 16 bases between. CDR3 nucleotide sequence: TGTGCCAGTAGTATAGTACCAGGACAGCCCCCCAATCAGCCCCAGCATTTT. Translation: CASSIVPGQPPNQPQHF.

This chain joins TRBV28 and TRBJ2-7; 7 bases map to TRBD1. Germline V gives CDR1 MDHEN, CDR2 SYDVKM. The J segment lost 2 bases and the V segment lost 2 bases, leaving 3 bases of the junction unmatched. This CDR3 is built from 14 residues. The CDR3 DNA sequence: TGTGCCAGCAGTTTACAGGGGGATCCCTACGAGCAGTACTTC. Translating it yields CASSLQGDPYEQYF.

The chain couples TRBV7-3 to TRBJ2-1; 12 bases align to TRBD2. Germline loops: CDR1 SGHTA, CDR2 FQGTGA. CDR3 length: 18 amino acids. The V segment lost 7 bases and the J segment 6 bases; nucleotides outside the gene matches: 16. CDR3 region: CASNKSPYGLAGRNEQFF. CDR3 DNA sequence: TGTGCCAGCAATAAATCCCCCTATGGACTAGCGGGACGCAATGAGCAGTTCTTC.

At least ten counts were recorded for this clonotype. The CDR3 protein is CASSFGQSGQPQHF. CDR3 nucleotides: TGTGCCAGCAGTTTCGGACAATCGGGACAGCCCCAGCATTTT. V gene TRBV28 combines with J gene TRBJ1-5, with D tentatively TRBD1 (5 bases). Deletions cut 3 bases from V and 7 bases from J, with 13 bases between. In germline, CDR1 is MDHEN, CDR2 SYDVKM. This CDR3 has 14 residues.

This clonotype came up a few times. The chain couples TRBV27 to TRBJ1-3, with no clear D. This CDR3 has 14 amino acids. V was pared by 0 bases and J by 5 bases, with 8 bases between. Germline V gene sequence: CDR1 MNHEY, CDR2 SMNVEV (reference sequence). The CDR3 sequence: CASSLSGGRNTIYF. The DNA for the CDR3 is TGTGCCAGCAGTTTATCGGGAGGAAGAAACACCATATATTTT.

This rearrangement joins TRBV6-1 to TRBJ1-5; TRBD1 matches at 9 bases. V gave up 4 bases and J gave up 7 bases; unmatched junction bases: 8. The CDR3 is 15 amino acids. Germline V gene sequence: CDR1 MNHNS, CDR2 SASEGT. CDR3: CASSGGQGRYQPQHF. CDR3 DNA sequence: TGTGCCAGCAGTGGCGGACAGGGGCGCTACCAGCCCCAGCATTTT.

The chain links TRBV5-1 to TRBJ2-5; 7 positions match TRBD1. Germline-derived CDR1 and CDR2 are SGHRS and YFSETQ. V gave up 4 bases and J gave up 2 bases; unmatched junction bases: 2. This CDR3 has 13 residues. For the CDR3, the DNA is TGCGCCAGCAGCGGGGGACAGCAAGAGACCCAGTACTTC. Translating gives CASSGGQQETQYF.

This sequence joins TRBV9 and TRBJ1-1; D uncertain. Trimming removed 0 bases at V and 4 bases at J, with 10 bases between. Germline CDR1 SGDLS, CDR2 YYNGEE. This CDR3 is built from 14 residues. The CDR3 coding sequence is TGTGCCAGCAGCGTAGTTGTGGGGAGCACTGAAGCTTTCTTT. It encodes CASSVVVGSTEAFF.

The V gene is TRBV7-9, the J gene TRBJ1-5; TRBD1 is a possible D gene (6 bases). The CDR3 sequence is 14 residues long. CDR1 is SEHNR, CDR2 FQNEAQ, per germline (reference sequence). Trimming took off 5 bases at V and 4 bases at J, with 12 bases between the two ends. The CDR3 sequence is CASSKGGWNQPQHF. The CDR3 DNA is TGTGCCAGCAGCAAAGGGGGGTGGAATCAGCCCCAGCATTTT.

The chain joins TRBV20-1 to TRBJ2-3; D possibly uses TRBD1 or TRBD2 (6 bases each). From germline, CDR1 is DFQATT and CDR2 SNEGSKA (reference sequence). Trimming took off 3 bases at V and 6 bases at J, with 13 bases between the two ends. The length of the CDR3 is 13 residues. The CDR3 here is CSASPGAGDTQYF. DNA for the CDR3: TGCAGTGCTAGCCCGGGGGCAGGGGATACGCAGTATTTT.

This clonotype has at least ten counts. This rearrangement joins TRBV10-2 to TRBJ2-3; 8 bases fit TRBD2. The V gene end was trimmed by 10 bases and the J gene end by 3 bases; junction bases not matched to a gene: 15. The germline gives CDR1 WSHSY, CDR2 SAAADI. The CDR3 sequence is 16 residues long. The CDR3 coding sequence is TGCGCCACAGGCGGGGGGTTTCCCCTCGGTACAGATACGCAGTATTTT. It yields the protein CATGGGFPLGTDTQYF.

V usage is TRBV19 and J usage is TRBJ2-1, with 10 bases fitting TRBD2. Germline trimming cut 4 bases from V and 5 bases from J; bases unmatched to any gene: 11. The CDR3 spans 17 residues. Germline-derived CDR1 and CDR2 are LNHDA and SQIVND (reference sequence). CDR3 coding DNA: TGTGCCAGTAGTAATACCCCGGGACTAGCGTGGGACAATGAGCAGTTCTTC. Residues: CASSNTPGLAWDNEQFF.

The rearrangement links TRBV30 to TRBJ2-7, with 7 bases fitting TRBD2. Germline values: CDR1 GTSNPN, CDR2 SVGIG (reference sequence). V shed 7 bases, J shed 6 bases, and the junction held 18 bases outside the gene matches. The CDR3 contains 15 residues. The CDR3 spells CASRSSLRLAPEQYF. CDR3 sequence (DNA): TGTGCCTCTAGGAGCTCCCTTCGACTAGCTCCCGAGCAGTACTTC.

There are many counts of this clonotype. The chain recombines TRBV20-1 with TRBJ2-1; 7 bases agree with TRBD1. Germline lookup yields CDR1 DFQATT and CDR2 SNEGSKA (reference sequence). The CDR3 loop spans 15 amino acids. V shed 5 bases, J shed 2 bases, and the junction held 9 bases outside the gene matches. The CDR3 loop is CSAPPRDSPYNEQFF. The CDR3 DNA sequence: TGCAGTGCTCCGCCTAGGGACAGCCCCTACAATGAGCAGTTCTTC.